This T cell receptor beta chain was sequenced in a study of radiotherapy plus CTLA-4 blockade in lung cancer. Turning to the study itself: In 18% of patients, objective responses were seen; around 31% had disease control.

Focal radiation plus CTLA-4 blockade with ipilimumab was administered to patients who had chemo-refractory metastatic non-small-cell lung cancer. Clones were sequenced by immunoSEQ multiplex PCR, and TCRdb holds only the in-frame ones, with some missing. In the table there are nearly 110,000 clones, about 83% of which are singletons. Trimming cost V 4 bases and J 6 bases; bases outside gene matches: 14. This CDR3 is built from 16 residues. Germline V CDR1 and CDR2: LNHDA, SQIVND (reference sequence). General observations from the study: Early blood T cell clone changes and increased post-radiation serum interferon-beta were reportedly the strongest response predictors. Clones of tumor-derived TCRs expanded in blood after radiotherapy plus ipilimumab.

As concerns this clone: Its target is not known.

The rearrangement uses TRBV19 and TRBJ2-7; 8 positions match TRBD1. The sample here was peripheral blood, taken from a patient treated with radiotherapy plus ipilimumab. This clonotype was obtained from a human donor with non-small cell lung cancer that progressed on radiotherapy plus ipilimumab. Some clones in this sample may be carry-over from other donors' samples. The DNA of the CDR3 is TGTGCCAGTAGTAAGGTTCCCCGGATCGACAGGGGCGAGCAGTACTTC. It codes for CASSKVPRIDRGEQYF.